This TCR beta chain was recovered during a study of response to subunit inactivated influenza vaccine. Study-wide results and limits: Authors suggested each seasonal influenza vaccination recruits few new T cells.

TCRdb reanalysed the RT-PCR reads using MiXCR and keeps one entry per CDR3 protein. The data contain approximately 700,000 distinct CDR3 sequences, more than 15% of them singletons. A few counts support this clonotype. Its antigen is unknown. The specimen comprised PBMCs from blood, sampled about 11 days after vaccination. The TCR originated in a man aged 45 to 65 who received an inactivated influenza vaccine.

CDR3 nucleotide sequence: TGTGCCAGCAGTCAAGGGTGGCAAAACTATGGCTACACCTTC. This codes for CASSQGWQNYGYTF. V usage is TRBV7-3 and J usage is TRBJ1-2, with no clear D. V lost 6 bases and J 2 bases, leaving 13 bases between the germline ends. This CDR3 region has 14 residues. Germline CDR1 and CDR2: SGHTA and FQGTGA.